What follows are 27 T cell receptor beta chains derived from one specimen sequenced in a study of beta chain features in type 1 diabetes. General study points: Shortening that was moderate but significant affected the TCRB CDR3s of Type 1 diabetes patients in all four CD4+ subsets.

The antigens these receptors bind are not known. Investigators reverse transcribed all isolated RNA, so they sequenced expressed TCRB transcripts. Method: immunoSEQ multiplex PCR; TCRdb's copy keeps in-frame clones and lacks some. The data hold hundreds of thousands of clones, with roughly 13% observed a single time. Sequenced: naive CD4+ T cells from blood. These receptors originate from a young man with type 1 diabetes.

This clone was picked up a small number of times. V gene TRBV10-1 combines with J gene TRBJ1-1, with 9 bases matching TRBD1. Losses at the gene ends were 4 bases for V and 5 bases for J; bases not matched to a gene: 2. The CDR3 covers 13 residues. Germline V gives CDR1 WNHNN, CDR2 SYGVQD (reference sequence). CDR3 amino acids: CASSGQGVTEAFF. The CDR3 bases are TGCGCCAGCAGTGGACAGGGGGTGACTGAAGCTTTCTTT.

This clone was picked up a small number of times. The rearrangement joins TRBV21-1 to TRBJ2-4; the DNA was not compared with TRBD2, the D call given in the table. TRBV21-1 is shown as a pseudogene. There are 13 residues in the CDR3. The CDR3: CASSFSQKNIQYF. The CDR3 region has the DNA TGTGCCAGCAGCTTTAGTCAAAAAAACATTCAGTACTTC.

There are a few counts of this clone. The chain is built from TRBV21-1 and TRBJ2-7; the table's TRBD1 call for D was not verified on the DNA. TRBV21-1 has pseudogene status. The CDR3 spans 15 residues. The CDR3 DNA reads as TGTGCCAGCAGCAAAGGGGGACACGGAGACTACGAGCAGTACTTC. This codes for CASSKGGHGDYEQYF.

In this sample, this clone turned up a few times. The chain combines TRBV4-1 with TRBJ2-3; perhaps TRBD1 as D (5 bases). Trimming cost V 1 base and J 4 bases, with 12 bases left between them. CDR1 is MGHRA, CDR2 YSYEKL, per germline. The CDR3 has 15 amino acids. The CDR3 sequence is CASSQVGSQADTQYF. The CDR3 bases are TGCGCCAGCAGCCAAGTCGGATCACAGGCAGATACGCAGTATTTT.

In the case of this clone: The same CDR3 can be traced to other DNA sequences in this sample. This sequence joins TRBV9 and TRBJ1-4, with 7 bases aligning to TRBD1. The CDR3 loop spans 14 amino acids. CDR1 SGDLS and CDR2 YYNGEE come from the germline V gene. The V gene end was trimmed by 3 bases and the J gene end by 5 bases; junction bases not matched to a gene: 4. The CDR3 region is CASSAGQLNEKLFF. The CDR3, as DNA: TGTGCCAGCAGCGCGGGACAGTTAAATGAAAAACTGTTTTTT.

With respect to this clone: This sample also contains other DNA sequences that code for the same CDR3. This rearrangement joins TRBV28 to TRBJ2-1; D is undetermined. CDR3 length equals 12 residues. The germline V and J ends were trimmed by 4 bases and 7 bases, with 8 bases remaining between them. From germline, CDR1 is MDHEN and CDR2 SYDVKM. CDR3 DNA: TGTGCCAGCAGTTCGGACGGGAATGAGCAGTTCTTC. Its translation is CASSSDGNEQFF.

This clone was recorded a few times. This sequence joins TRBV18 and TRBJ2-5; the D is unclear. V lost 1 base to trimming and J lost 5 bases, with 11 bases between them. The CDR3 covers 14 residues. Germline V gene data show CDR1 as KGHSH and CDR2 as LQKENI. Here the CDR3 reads CASSPRSAEETQYF. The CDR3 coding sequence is TGTGCCAGCTCACCACGCTCTGCGGAGGAGACCCAGTACTTC.

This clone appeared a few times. The CDR3 bases are TGTGCCAGTAGTACGGACCGCTCGACACCCCTCCACTTT. The encoded protein is CASSTDRSTPLHF. The J gene is TRBJ1-6, the V gene TRBV19; D is ambiguous. Trimming removed 4 bases from V and 11 bases from J, with 12 bases in between. This CDR3 has 13 residues. From germline, CDR1 is LNHDA and CDR2 SQIVND (reference sequence).

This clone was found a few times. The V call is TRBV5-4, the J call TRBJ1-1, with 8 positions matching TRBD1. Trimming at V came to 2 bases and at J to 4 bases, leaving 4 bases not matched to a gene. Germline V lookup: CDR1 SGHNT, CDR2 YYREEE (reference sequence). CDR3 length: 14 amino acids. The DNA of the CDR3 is TGTGCCAGCAGCTTAAGACAGGGGACCACTGAAGCTTTCTTT. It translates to CASSLRQGTTEAFF.

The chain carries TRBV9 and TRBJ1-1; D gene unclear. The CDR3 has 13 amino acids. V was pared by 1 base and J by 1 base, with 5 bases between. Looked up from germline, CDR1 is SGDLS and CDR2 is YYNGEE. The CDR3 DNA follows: TGTGCCAGCAGCGTAATAGAGAACACTGAAGCTTTCTTT. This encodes CASSVIENTEAFF.

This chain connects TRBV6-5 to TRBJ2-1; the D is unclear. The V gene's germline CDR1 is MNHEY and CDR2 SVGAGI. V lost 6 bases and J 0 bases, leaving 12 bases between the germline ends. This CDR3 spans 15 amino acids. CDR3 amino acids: CASRSLEFSYNEQFF. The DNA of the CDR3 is TGTGCCAGCAGATCCTTGGAGTTCTCCTACAATGAGCAGTTCTTC.

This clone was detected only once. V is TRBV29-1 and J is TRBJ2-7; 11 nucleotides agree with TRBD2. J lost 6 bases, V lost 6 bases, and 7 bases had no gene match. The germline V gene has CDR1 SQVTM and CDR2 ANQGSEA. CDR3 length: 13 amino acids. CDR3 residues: CSVLLAGESEQYF. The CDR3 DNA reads TGCAGCGTCCTACTAGCGGGGGAATCCGAGCAGTACTTC.

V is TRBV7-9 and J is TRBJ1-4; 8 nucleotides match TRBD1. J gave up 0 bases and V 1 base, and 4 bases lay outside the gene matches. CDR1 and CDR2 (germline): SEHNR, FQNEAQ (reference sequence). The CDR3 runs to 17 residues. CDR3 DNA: TGTGCCAGCAGCTTAGGACAGGGGCTTTCAACTAATGAAAAACTGTTTTTT. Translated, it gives CASSLGQGLSTNEKLFF.

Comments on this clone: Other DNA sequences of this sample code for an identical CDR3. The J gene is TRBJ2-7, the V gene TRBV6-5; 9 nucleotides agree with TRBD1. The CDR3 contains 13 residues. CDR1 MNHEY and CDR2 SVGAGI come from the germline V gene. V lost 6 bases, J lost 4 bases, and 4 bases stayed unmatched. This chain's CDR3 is CASSRDREYEQYF. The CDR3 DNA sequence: TGTGCCAGCAGCCGGGACAGGGAGTACGAGCAGTACTTC.

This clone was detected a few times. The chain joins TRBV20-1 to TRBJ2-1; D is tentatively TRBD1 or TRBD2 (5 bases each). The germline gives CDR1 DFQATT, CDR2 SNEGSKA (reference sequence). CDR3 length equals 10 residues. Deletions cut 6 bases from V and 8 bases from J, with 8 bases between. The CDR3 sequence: CSARDDEQFF. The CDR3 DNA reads TGCAGTGCCAGGGACGATGAGCAGTTCTTC.

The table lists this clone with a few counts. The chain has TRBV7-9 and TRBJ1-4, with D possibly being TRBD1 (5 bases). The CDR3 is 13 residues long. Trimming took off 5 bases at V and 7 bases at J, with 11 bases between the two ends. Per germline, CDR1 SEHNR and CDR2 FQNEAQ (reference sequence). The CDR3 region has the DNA TGTGCCAGCAGCGCGGTCGGGGGTGAAAAACTGTTTTTT. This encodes CASSAVGGEKLFF.

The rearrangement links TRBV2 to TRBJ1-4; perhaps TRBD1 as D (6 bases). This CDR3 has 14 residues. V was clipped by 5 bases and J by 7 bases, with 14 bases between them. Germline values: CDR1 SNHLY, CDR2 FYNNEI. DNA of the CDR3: TGTGCCAGCAGTACCCGGACGGACAGTGAAAAACTGTTTTTT. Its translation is CASSTRTDSEKLFF.

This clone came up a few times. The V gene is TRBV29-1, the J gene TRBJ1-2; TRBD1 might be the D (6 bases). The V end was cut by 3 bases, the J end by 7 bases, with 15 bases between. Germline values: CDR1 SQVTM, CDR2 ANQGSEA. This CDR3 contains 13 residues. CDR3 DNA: TGCAGCGTTGATTCTGCGGGGGCTGGTGGCTACACCTTC. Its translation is CSVDSAGAGGYTF.

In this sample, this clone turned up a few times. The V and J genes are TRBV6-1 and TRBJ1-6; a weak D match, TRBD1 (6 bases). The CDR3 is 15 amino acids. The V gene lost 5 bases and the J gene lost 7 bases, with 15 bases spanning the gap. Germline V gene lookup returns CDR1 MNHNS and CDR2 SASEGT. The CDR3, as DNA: TGTGCCAGCAGTTTCACTAGAGGGGGAAATTCACCCCTCCACTTT. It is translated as CASSFTRGGNSPLHF.

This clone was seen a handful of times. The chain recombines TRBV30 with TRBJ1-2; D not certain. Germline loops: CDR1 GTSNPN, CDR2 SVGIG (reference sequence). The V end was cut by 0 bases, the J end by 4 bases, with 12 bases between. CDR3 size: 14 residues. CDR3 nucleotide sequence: TGTGCCTGGAGTGTAGGCGGGTATGGCTATGGCTACACCTTC. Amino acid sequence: CAWSVGGYGYGYTF.

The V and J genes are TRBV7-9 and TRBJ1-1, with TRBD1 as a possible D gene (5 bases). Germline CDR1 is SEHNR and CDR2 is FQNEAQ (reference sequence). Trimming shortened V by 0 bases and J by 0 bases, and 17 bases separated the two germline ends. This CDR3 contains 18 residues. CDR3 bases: TGTGCCAGCAGCTTAGCGTATGGACAAGTCCTAATGAACACTGAAGCTTTCTTT. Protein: CASSLAYGQVLMNTEAFF.

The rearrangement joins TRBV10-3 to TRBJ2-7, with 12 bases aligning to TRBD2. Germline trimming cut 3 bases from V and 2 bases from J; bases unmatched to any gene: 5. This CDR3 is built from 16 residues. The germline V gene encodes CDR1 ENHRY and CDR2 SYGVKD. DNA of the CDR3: TGTGCCATCAGTGATCCCACTAGCGGGGGGACCTACGAGCAGTACTTC. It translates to CAISDPTSGGTYEQYF.

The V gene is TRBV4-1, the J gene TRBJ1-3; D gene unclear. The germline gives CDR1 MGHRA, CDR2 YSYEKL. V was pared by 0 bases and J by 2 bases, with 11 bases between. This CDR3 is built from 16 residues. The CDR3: CASSQDSIPPGNTIYF. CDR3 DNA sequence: TGCGCCAGCAGCCAAGATTCGATCCCGCCTGGAAACACCATATATTTT.

This CDR3 reads CASSLAGRLGNNEQFF. The CDR3 DNA reads TGTGCCAGCAGCTTAGCGGGGCGTCTGGGGAACAATGAGCAGTTCTTC. This chain links TRBV7-9 with TRBJ2-1; perhaps TRBD1 as D (5 bases). Trimming pared 0 bases from V and 5 bases from J, leaving 14 bases between. This CDR3 region has 16 residues. Per the germline V gene, CDR1 is SEHNR and CDR2 is FQNEAQ (reference sequence).

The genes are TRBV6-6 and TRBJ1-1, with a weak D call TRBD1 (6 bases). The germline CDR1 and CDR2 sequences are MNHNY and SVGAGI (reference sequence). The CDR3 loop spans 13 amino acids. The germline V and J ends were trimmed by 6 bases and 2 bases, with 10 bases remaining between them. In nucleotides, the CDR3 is TGTGCCAGCAGAGACAGGAGAAACACTGAAGCTTTCTTT. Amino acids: CASRDRRNTEAFF.

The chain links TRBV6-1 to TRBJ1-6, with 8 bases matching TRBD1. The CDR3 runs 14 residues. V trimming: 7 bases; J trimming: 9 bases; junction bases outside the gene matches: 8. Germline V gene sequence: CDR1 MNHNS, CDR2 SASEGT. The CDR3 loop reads CASTSRDRSSPLHF. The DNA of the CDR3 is TGTGCCAGCACTTCGCGGGACAGGAGTTCACCCCTCCACTTT.

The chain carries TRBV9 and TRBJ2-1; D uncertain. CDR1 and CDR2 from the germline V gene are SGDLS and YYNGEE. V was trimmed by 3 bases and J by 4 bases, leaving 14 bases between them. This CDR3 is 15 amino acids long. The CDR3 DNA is TGTGCCAGCAGCGCCTATTACTCTACATACAATGAGCAGTTCTTC. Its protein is CASSAYYSTYNEQFF.